The 4 T cell receptor beta chains below all came from one sample that was sequenced in a study of radiotherapy plus CTLA-4 blockade in lung cancer. Clones were read by immunoSEQ multiplex PCR, and TCRdb kept only the in-frame ones, dropping some. The sample records fewer than 50,000 clones, around 85% being singletons. This sample comprised peripheral blood, obtained from a patient treated with radiotherapy plus ipilimumab. The receptors were gathered from a human donor with non-small cell lung cancer whose response to radiotherapy plus ipilimumab could not be evaluated.

This clone is medium-sized. V and J are TRBV27 and TRBJ2-7, with D possibly TRBD1 on 7 matching bases. The CDR3 runs to 15 residues. Germline values: CDR1 MNHEY, CDR2 SMNVEV (reference sequence). V lost 0 bases, J lost 2 bases, and 11 bases lay in between. CDR3 DNA: TGTGCCAGCAGTTTATCCCCCAGGGGGGCCTACGAGCAGTACTTC. It specifies CASSLSPRGAYEQYF.

This clone turned up a few times. The J gene is TRBJ2-7, the V gene TRBV5-4; TRBD1 aligns across 8 bases. This CDR3 is 16 amino acids long. V gave up 1 base and J gave up 6 bases; unmatched junction bases: 12. CDR1 is SGHNT and CDR2 is YYREEE in the germline V gene (reference sequence). The CDR3 bases are TGTGCCAGCAGCTTGTCTGGGACAGGCCGGGGAGGCGAGCAGTACTTC. Protein sequence: CASSLSGTGRGGEQYF.

The gene calls are TRBV4-1 and TRBJ2-1, with 9 bases aligning to TRBD2. V was clipped by 4 bases and J by 3 bases; unmatched bases: 4. This CDR3 contains 15 residues. Germline V gene sequence: CDR1 MGHRA, CDR2 YSYEKL. The CDR3 sequence is CASSPGTSSYNEQFF. In DNA form, the CDR3 reads TGCGCCAGCAGCCCCGGGACTAGCAGCTACAATGAGCAGTTCTTC.

V gene TRBV5-6 combines with J gene TRBJ2-5, with a possible D match to TRBD2 (5 bases). The ends were cut back, 2 bases at V and 7 bases at J, with 18 bases in the middle. CDR3 length: 15 amino acids. Germline V gene lookup returns CDR1 SGHDT and CDR2 YYEEEE. The CDR3 is CASSFSAGVKGTQYF. Written as DNA, the CDR3 is TGTGCCAGCAGCTTTTCGGCCGGGGTCAAGGGGACCCAGTACTTC.